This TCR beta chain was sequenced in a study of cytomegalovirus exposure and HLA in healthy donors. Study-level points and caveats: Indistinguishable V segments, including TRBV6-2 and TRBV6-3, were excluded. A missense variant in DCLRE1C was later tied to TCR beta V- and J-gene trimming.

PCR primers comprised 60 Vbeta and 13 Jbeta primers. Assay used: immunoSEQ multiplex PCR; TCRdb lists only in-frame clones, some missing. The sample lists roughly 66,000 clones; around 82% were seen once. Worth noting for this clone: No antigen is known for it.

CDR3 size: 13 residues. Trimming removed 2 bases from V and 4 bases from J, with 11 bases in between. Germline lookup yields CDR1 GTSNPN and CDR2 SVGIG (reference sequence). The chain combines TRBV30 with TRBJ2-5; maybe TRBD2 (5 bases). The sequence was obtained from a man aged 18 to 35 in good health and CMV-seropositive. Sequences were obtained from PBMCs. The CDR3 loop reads CAWSRGSRETQYF. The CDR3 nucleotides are TGTGCCTGGAGTCGGGGTAGCCGAGAGACCCAGTACTTC.